This entry is about one TCR beta chain. The clone's antigen remains unknown. Nothing much larger sits one base from this clone, and base qualities are not available. The CDR3 regions of human TCRbeta chains were analyzed by immunosequencing. In the original analysis: Repertoire TCRs were checked for matches against a reference library of SARS-CoV-2-specific TCRs that had been generated using the MIRA antigen-specificity platform. Breadth meant the fraction of unique TCRs that were SARS-CoV-2-associated, whereas depth meant the fraction of total T cells that were SARS-CoV-2-associated. Using the MIRA data, each spike-specific TCR was assigned both to the spike region to which the TCR was reactive and to a CD4 or CD8 class. Log10-transformed breadth and depth values were compared by one-way ANOVA with Sidak's multiple comparisons tests. The table was pulled from immuneACCESS by TCRdb, which kept in-frame rearrangements only. Such tables lose some clones; where checked, under half of the loss comes from unresolved V genes, and the rest has no known cause. The D gene and trimming were derived from the DNA, and the V and J assignments and clone size from that table. The sample contains approximately 170,000 clones, roughly 85% of them found a single time. Of the sample, around 1% is held by the ten largest clones.

This sample is drawn from a study of T cell responses to AZD1222 COVID-19 vaccine (dated by TCRdb to the early 2020s). Looking at the study overall: TCR sequencing was performed for 230 to 250 trial participants, of whom around 200 were given two doses of AZD1222 and some 25 were given two doses of MenACWY control vaccine. Trial participants were enrolled into age subgroups of 18-55, 56-69 and 70-plus years, which contained around 150, 29 and 61 TCR-sequenced participants, respectively. Study-level results and caveats: No day 14 peak-response samples were available, so repertoires were characterized only after the peak T cell response. Epitopes outside the regions mutated in the B.1.351 and B.1.1.7 variants were reportedly recognized by nearly half of the unique spike-specific TCRs. Vaccine-associated CD4 TCRs spanned the whole spike protein, with dominant responses in regions 160-218 and 743-854. In the small 56-69-year group, the increase in depth fell short of significance, most likely because of low power. Most participants were white British and females outnumbered males, and the authors suggested that clonal diversity may have been underestimated. After two AZD1222 doses, spike-specific TCR breadth and depth were significantly higher than at day 0 and than in MenACWY recipients. Conclusions about previously exposed vaccinees are limited because only a handful of AZD1222 recipients were SARS-CoV-2 seropositive at baseline.

The germline ends are 18 bases apart after V is trimmed by 5 bases and J by 8 bases. Looking up the germline V gene (reference sequence) yields CDR1 LNHDA and CDR2 SQIVND. Counted from cysteine to phenylalanine, this CDR3 has 15 amino acids. Only CDR3 DNA remains: 45 bases, in frame from the first base. What the time point label conveys for this sample: about 28 days (+/-7) after the second vaccine dose. AZD1222 recipients with second doses at about 4 weeks or about 12 weeks were pooled, because spike-specific TCR depth and breadth did not differ between schedules. Samples from vaccinated people were obtained from the UK trials COV001 and COV002, which included a single-blind randomized controlled phase 2/3 trial of AZD1222 (ChAdOx1 nCoV-19) in healthy adults. For TCRbeta chain sequencing, PBMC samples were collected from trial participants at day 0 and at day 28 after the second dose.

Specimen: peripheral blood, collected 28 days after the second AZD1222 dose. The TCR comes from an adult who received the AZD1222 COVID-19 vaccine. The chain is made from TRBV19 and TRBJ1-4; confidence is insufficient to name the D gene. The CDR3 sequence is CASSPRPVMGEKLFF. The sequenced DNA is TGTGCCAGTAGTCCCCGTCCGGTCATGGGCGAAAAACTGTTTTTT. The variable domain in full, with residues beyond the CDR3 obtained from the reference TRBV19 and TRBJ1-4 genes, is DGGITQSPKYLFRKEGQNVTLSCEQNLNHDAMYWYRQDPGQGLRLIYYSQIVNDFQKGDIAEGYSVSREKKESFPLTVTSAQKNPTAFYLCASSPRPVMGEKLFFGSGTQLSVL.